This TCR beta chain is from a study of technical replicates of blood from a handful of donors. Profiled with immunoSEQ multiplex PCR; TCRdb holds only in-frame clones, not every one. The table includes 95,000 or so clones, roughly 96% detected once. The CDR3 has 10 amino acids. Trimming removed 1 base from V and 6 bases from J, with 4 bases in between. From germline, CDR1 is DFQATT and CDR2 SNEGSKA (reference sequence). This chain joins TRBV20-1 and TRBJ2-7, with D uncertain. The TCR originated in a human donor in good health. Sequencing input: T cells isolated from PBMCs. The DNA for the CDR3 is TGCAGTGCTAGAGTAGTCGAGCAGTACTTC. Translated, it gives CSARVVEQYF.